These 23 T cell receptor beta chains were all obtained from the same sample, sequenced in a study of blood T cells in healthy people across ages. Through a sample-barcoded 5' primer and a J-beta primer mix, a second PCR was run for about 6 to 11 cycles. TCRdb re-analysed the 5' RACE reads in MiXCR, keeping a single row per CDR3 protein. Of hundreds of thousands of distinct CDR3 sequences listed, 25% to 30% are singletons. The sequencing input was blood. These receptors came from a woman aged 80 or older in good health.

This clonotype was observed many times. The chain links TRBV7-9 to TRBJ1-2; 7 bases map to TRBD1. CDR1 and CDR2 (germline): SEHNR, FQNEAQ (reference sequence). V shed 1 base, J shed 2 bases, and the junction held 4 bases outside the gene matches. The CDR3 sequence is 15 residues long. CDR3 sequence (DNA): TGTGCCAGCAGCTTAGGACAGGGTTTAAACTATGGCTACACCTTC. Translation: CASSLGQGLNYGYTF.

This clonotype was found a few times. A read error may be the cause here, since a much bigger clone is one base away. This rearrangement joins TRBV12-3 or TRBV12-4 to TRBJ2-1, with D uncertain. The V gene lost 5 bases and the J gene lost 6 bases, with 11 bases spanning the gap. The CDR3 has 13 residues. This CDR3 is CASSRPPSNEQFF. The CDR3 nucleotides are TGTGCCAGCAGTCGCCCCCCAAGCAATGAGCAGTTCTTC.

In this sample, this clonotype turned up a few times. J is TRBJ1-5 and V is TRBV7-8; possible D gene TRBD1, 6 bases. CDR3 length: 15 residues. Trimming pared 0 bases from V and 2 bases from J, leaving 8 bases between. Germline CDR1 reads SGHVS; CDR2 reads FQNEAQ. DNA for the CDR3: TGTGCCAGCAGCTTAGCGGACAGAGGCAATCAGCCCCAGCATTTT. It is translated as CASSLADRGNQPQHF.

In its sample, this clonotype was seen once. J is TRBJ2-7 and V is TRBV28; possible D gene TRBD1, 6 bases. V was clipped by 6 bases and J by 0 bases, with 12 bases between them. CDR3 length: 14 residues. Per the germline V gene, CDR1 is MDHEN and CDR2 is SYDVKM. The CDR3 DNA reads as TGTGCCAGCAGAGAACAGGGAAGCTCCTACGAGCAGTACTTC. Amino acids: CASREQGSSYEQYF.

The DNA for the CDR3 is TGTGCCACCAGTGATTTTCCCAGGGAAGAGACCCAGTACTTC. Translation: CATSDFPREETQYF. The gene calls are TRBV24-1 and TRBJ2-5; weak D call: TRBD1 (5 bases). CDR1 is KGHDR and CDR2 is SFDVKD in the germline V gene. V lost 1 base and J 3 bases, leaving 8 bases between the germline ends. This CDR3 has 14 amino acids.

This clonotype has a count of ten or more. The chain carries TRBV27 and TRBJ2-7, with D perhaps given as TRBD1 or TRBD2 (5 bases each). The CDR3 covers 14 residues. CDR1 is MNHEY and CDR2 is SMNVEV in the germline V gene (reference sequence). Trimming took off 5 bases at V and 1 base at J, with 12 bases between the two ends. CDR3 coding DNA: TGTGCCAGCAGTCTCCGGGACCATTCCTACGAGCAGTACTTC. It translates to CASSLRDHSYEQYF.

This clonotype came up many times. CDR3 coding DNA: TGTGCCAGCAGCCAATCCGGGACTAGCGTGCAAGAGACCCAGTACTTC. It specifies CASSQSGTSVQETQYF. The rearrangement links TRBV4-2 to TRBJ2-5; 10 bases align to TRBD2. The germline CDR1 and CDR2 sequences are LGHNA and YNFKEQ. The CDR3 is 16 amino acids. J was trimmed by 2 bases and V by 2 bases; bases with no gene match: 5.

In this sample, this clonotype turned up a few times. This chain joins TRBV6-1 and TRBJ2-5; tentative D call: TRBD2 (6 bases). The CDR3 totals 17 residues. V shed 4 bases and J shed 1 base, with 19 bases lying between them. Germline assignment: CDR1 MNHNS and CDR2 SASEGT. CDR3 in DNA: TGTGCCAGCAGTGTCCGGCGGGCCGGCGGGACCCAAGAGACCCAGTACTTC. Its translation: CASSVRRAGGTQETQYF.

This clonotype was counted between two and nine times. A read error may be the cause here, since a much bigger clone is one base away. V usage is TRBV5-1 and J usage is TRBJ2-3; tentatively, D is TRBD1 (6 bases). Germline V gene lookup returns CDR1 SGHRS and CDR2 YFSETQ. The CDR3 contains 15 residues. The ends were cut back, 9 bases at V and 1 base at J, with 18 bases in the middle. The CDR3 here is CANRPEGGRTDTQYF. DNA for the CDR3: TGCGCCAACAGGCCGGAAGGGGGACGCACAGATACGCAGTATTTT.

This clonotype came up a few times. CDR3: CASRGDGASNQPQHF. The DNA for the CDR3 is TGTGCCAGCCGTGGGGACGGTGCCAGCAATCAGCCCCAGCATTTT. The J gene is TRBJ1-5, the V gene TRBV2, with D possibly matching TRBD1 (5 bases). Trimming took off 8 bases at V and 1 base at J, with 15 bases between the two ends. The CDR3 covers 15 residues. Per the germline V gene, CDR1 is SNHLY and CDR2 is FYNNEI.

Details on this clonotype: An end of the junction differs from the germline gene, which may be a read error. In nucleotides, the CDR3 is TGTAGTGCTAGCCGGGGCTCCCACGAGCGGTACTTC. Translated, it gives CSASRGSHERYF. The genes are TRBV20-1 and TRBJ2-5, with D possibly called TRBD1 or TRBD2 (5 bases each). The CDR3 covers 12 residues. The germline gives CDR1 DFQATT, CDR2 SNEGSKA (reference sequence).

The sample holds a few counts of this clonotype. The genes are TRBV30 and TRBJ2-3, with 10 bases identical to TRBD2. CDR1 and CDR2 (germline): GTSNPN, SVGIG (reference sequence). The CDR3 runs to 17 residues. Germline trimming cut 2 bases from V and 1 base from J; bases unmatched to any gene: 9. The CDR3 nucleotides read TGTGCCTGGAGTTCCATAAGCGGGGGGGGCCGCACAGATACGCAGTATTTT. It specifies CAWSSISGGGRTDTQYF.

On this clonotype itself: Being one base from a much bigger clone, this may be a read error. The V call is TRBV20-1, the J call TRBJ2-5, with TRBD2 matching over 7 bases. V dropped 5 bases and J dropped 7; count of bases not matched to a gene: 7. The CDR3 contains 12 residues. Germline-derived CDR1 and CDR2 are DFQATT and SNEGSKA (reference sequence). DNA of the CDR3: TGCAGTGCTGGGGACTCGGGGGGGACCCAGTACTTC. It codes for CSAGDSGGTQYF.

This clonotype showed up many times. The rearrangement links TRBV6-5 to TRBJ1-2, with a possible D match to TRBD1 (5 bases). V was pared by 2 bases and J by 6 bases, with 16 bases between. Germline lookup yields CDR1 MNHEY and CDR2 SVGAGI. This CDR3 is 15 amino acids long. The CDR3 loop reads CASSYRSGRGNGYTF. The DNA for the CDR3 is TGTGCCAGCAGTTACCGCTCCGGACGGGGGAATGGCTACACCTTC.

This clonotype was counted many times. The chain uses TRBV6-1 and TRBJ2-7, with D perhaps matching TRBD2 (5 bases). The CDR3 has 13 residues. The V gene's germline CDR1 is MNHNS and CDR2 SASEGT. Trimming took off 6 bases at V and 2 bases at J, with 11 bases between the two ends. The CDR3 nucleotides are TGTGCCAGCAGCGATTCTAGCCCCTACGAGCAGTACTTC. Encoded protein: CASSDSSPYEQYF.

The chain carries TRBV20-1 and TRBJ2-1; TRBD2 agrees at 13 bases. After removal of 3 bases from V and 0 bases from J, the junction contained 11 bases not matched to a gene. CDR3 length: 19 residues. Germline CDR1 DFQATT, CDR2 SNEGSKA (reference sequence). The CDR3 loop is CSASKTSGLAGSSYNEQFF. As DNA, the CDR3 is TGCAGTGCTAGCAAGACATCGGGACTAGCGGGGAGCTCCTACAATGAGCAGTTCTTC.

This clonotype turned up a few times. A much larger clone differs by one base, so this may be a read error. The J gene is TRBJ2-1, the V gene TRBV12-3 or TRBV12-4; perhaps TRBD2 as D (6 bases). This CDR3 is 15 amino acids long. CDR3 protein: CAGREVLPGYNEQFF. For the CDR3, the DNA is TGTGCCGGCAGGGAGGTATTACCGGGCTACAATGAGCAGTTCTTC.

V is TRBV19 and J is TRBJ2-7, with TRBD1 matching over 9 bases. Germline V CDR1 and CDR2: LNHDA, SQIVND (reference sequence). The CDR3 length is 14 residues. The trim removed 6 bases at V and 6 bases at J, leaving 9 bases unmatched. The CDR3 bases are TGTGCCAGTAGCGAAACAGGGGGCGCGTCCGAGCAGTACTTC. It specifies CASSETGGASEQYF.

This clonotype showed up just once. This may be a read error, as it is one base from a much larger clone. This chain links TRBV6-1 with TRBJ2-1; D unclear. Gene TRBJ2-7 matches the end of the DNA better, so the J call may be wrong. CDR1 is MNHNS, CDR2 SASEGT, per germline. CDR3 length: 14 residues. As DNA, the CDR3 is TGTGCCAGCAGTGTTAGGTACCCATACAATGAGCAGTACTTC. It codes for CASSVRYPYNEQYF.

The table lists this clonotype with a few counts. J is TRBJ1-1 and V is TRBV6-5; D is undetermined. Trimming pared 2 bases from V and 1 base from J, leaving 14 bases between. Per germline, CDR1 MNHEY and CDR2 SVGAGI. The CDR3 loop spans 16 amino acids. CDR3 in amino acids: CASSYLDTSGNTEAFF. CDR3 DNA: TGTGCCAGCAGTTACCTTGATACTTCCGGGAACACTGAAGCTTTCTTT.

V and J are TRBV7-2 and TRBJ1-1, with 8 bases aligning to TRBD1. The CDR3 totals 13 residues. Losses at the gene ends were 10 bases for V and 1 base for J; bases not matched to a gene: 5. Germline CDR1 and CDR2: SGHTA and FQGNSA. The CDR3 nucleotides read TGTGCCACGGGGCAGGGGGCGAACACTGAAGCTTTCTTT. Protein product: CATGQGANTEAFF.

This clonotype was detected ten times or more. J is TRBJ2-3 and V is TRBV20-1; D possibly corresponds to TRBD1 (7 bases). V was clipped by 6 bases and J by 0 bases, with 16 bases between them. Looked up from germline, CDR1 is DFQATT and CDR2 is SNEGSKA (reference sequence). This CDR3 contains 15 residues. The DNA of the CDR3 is TGCAGTGCCGCCGAAGGAGGGGGCAGCACAGATACGCAGTATTTT. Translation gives CSAAEGGGSTDTQYF.

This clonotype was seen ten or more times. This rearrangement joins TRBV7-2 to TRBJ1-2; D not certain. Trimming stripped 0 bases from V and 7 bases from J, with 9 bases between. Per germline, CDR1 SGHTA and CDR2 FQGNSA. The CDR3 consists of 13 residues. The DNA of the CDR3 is TGTGCCAGCAGCTTAGCGAGGGAGGTTGGCTACACCTTC. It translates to CASSLAREVGYTF.